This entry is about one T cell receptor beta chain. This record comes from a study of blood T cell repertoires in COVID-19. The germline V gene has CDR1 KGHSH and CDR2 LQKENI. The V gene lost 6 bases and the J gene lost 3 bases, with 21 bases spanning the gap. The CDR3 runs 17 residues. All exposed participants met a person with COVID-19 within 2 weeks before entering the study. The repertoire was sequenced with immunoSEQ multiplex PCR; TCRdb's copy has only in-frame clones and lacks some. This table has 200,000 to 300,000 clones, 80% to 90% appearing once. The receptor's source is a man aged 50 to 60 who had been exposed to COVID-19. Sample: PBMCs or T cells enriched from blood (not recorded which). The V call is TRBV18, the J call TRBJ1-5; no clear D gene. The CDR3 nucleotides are TGTGCCAGCTCCGCTTTAACCTCCGGGAGTTACAATCAGCCCCAGCATTTT. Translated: CASSALTSGSYNQPQHF. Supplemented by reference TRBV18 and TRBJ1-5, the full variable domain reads NAGVMQNPRHLVRRRGQEARLRCSPMKGHSHVYWYRQLPEEGLKFMVYLQKENIIDESGMPKERFSAEFPKEGPSILRIQQVVRGDSAAYFCASSALTSGSYNQPQHFGDGTRLSIL.